Following are 18 T cell receptor beta chains from one sample sequenced in a study of T-cell memory formation after mild COVID-19. MiXCR, run by TCRdb on the 5' RACE reads, gives a single entry per CDR3 protein. The top ten clones hold around 20% of a sample with approximately 250,000 distinct CDR3 sequences, 16% of them seen once. The source material was PBMCs or a T cell subset sorted from them (not recorded which). The receptors here all came from a man aged 18-30 years who had mild COVID-19 (a few samples of this study predate the infection). Cell type and time point are not known.

This clonotype has more than one count but fewer than ten. The CDR3 is CANHRGNEQFF. The CDR3 DNA follows: TGTGCCAACCACAGGGGGAATGAGCAGTTCTTC. This chain uses TRBV5-6 with TRBJ2-1; the match to TRBD1 covers 8 bases. CDR3 length equals 11 residues. V was clipped by 9 bases and J by 7 bases; unmatched bases: 3. Germline assignment: CDR1 SGHDT and CDR2 YYEEEE. The variable domain in full, completed from reference TRBV5-6 and TRBJ2-1, reads DAGVTQSPTHLIKTRGQQVTLRCSPKSGHDTVSWYQQALGQGPQFIFQYYEEEERQRGNFPDRFSGHQFPNYSSELNVNALLLGDSALYLCANHRGNEQFFGPGTRLTVL.

The chain is built from TRBV5-1 and TRBJ2-3; D may match TRBD1 or TRBD2 (5 bases each). V was trimmed by 3 bases and J by 0 bases, leaving 11 bases between them. This CDR3 spans 15 amino acids. In germline, CDR1 is SGHRS, CDR2 YFSETQ. In DNA form, the CDR3 reads TGCGCCAGCAGCTCCGGGGCCTCTAGCACAGATACGCAGTATTTT. It specifies CASSSGASSTDTQYF.

This clonotype was counted only a few times. The rearrangement uses TRBV4-2 and TRBJ2-3; 7 bases map to TRBD1. Germline V gene data show CDR1 as LGHNA and CDR2 as YNFKEQ. The CDR3 totals 11 residues. The V segment lost 6 bases and the J segment 11 bases; nucleotides outside the gene matches: 5. The CDR3 reads CASSGTVGQYF. In DNA form, the CDR3 reads TGTGCCAGCAGTGGGACAGTTGGGCAGTATTTT.

In this sample, this clonotype turned up a few times. V and J are TRBV18 and TRBJ1-1, with 9 bases aligning to TRBD1. V was pared by 5 bases and J by 0 bases, with 4 bases of the junction left unmatched. Germline CDR1 KGHSH, CDR2 LQKENI. The CDR3 contains 15 residues. CDR3: CASSNGQGMNTEAFF. CDR3 in DNA: TGTGCCAGCTCAAATGGACAGGGGATGAACACTGAAGCTTTCTTT.

The chain's CDR3 is CASSRRSGWEDNEQFF. The CDR3 DNA sequence: TGCGCCAGCAGCCGGCGATCGGGGTGGGAAGACAATGAGCAGTTCTTC. The rearrangement uses TRBV4-3 and TRBJ2-1; a possible D gene is TRBD2 (5 bases). CDR1 LGHNA and CDR2 YSLEER come from the germline V gene. This CDR3 is built from 16 residues. With 4 bases removed from V and 5 bases from J, the gap between germline ends came to 18 bases.

This clonotype was found a few times. The chain combines TRBV5-1 with TRBJ2-1; a weak D match, TRBD2 (5 bases). This CDR3 is built from 13 residues. V was trimmed by 6 bases and J by 6 bases, leaving 13 bases between them. The V gene's germline CDR1 is SGHRS and CDR2 YFSETQ. The CDR3 coding sequence is TGCGCCAGCATGGACCCCCGGGGCAATGAGCAGTTCTTC. Its translation is CASMDPRGNEQFF.

This clonotype was recorded at least ten times. The chain has TRBV29-1 and TRBJ2-5, with D possibly called TRBD1 or TRBD2 (5 bases each). This CDR3 has 12 amino acids. V was clipped by 6 bases and J by 5 bases, with 13 bases between them. Per the germline V gene, CDR1 is SQVTM and CDR2 is ANQGSEA. CDR3 DNA sequence: TGCAGCGTGGCCGGGACCTGGGAGACCCAGTACTTC. It encodes CSVAGTWETQYF. The whole variable domain, remainder taken from reference TRBV29-1 and TRBJ2-5, is SAVISQKPSRDICQRGTSLTIQCQVDSQVTMMFWYRQQPGQSLTLIATANQGSEATYESGFVIDKFPISRPNLTFSTLTVSNMSPEDSSIYLCSVAGTWETQYFGPGTRLLVL.

This chain uses TRBV10-3 with TRBJ2-1; a weak D match, TRBD1 (6 bases). This CDR3 is built from 16 residues. The V gene's germline CDR1 is ENHRY and CDR2 SYGVKD. The germline V and J ends were trimmed by 0 bases and 3 bases, with 12 bases remaining between them. The CDR3 DNA is TGTGCCATCAGTGAGTCGGAAGGGGGATTCTACAATGAGCAGTTCTTC. The encoded protein is CAISESEGGFYNEQFF.

The chain joins TRBV27 to TRBJ1-2; D might be TRBD1 (6 bases). V was clipped by 0 bases and J by 6 bases, with 14 bases between them. The CDR3 has 15 amino acids. The germline V gene encodes CDR1 MNHEY and CDR2 SMNVEV (reference sequence). CDR3 loop: CASSLSGTPPNGYTF. The CDR3 DNA reads as TGTGCCAGCAGTTTATCCGGGACACCACCCAATGGCTACACCTTC.

This chain joins TRBV6-5 and TRBJ1-2; D gene ambiguous. Germline V CDR1 and CDR2: MNHEY, SVGAGI. The ends were cut back, 9 bases at V and 1 base at J, with 15 bases in the middle. The CDR3 is made up of 14 amino acids. CDR3 region: CASTLGPLNYGYTF. DNA of the CDR3: TGTGCCAGTACCCTTGGACCCCTTAACTATGGCTACACCTTC.

A few counts support this clonotype. The CDR3 spells CASSYFGQGTGYTF. The CDR3 bases are TGTGCCAGCAGTTACTTCGGACAGGGGACTGGCTACACCTTC. This chain links TRBV6-5 with TRBJ1-2, with 9 bases lining up with TRBD1. The CDR3 contains 14 residues. Germline loops: CDR1 MNHEY, CDR2 SVGAGI. Trimming cost V 1 base and J 7 bases; bases outside gene matches: 4.

This clonotype showed up just a few times. The rearrangement links TRBV6-6 to TRBJ1-6; D unclear. Per germline, CDR1 MNHNY and CDR2 SVGAGI (reference sequence). V was pared by 8 bases and J by 1 base, with 9 bases between. The CDR3 covers 14 residues. In nucleotides, the CDR3 is TGTGCCAGCGGAGACCGGTCCTATAATTCACCCCTCCACTTT. Translated: CASGDRSYNSPLHF.

This clonotype was seen more than once but under ten times. J is TRBJ2-7 and V is TRBV6-6, with 9 bases that match TRBD1. V was clipped by 0 bases and J by 9 bases; unmatched bases: 9. CDR1 and CDR2 (germline): MNHNY, SVGAGI (reference sequence). The CDR3 totals 15 residues. The chain's CDR3 is CASSYSRTGARGQYF. DNA for the CDR3: TGTGCCAGCAGTTACTCGAGGACAGGGGCTCGGGGGCAGTACTTC.

This chain joins TRBV15 and TRBJ2-2; possibly TRBD2 for D (5 bases). V lost 0 bases and J 3 bases, leaving 8 bases between the germline ends. The V gene's germline CDR1 is LNHNV and CDR2 YYDKDF (reference sequence). There are 15 residues in the CDR3. CDR3 loop: CATSRDLADTGELFF. The CDR3 nucleotides read TGTGCCACCAGCAGAGACCTAGCCGACACCGGGGAGCTGTTTTTT. Complete variable domain (other parts from reference TRBV15 and TRBJ2-2): DAMVIQNPRYQVTQFGKPVTLSCSQTLNHNVMYWYQQKSSQAPKLLFHYYDKDFNNEADTPDNFQSRRPNTSFCFLDIRSPGLGDTAMYLCATSRDLADTGELFFGEGSRLTVL.

Only a few counts were recorded for this clonotype. The chain recombines TRBV4-1 with TRBJ2-4, with D perhaps TRBD2 (5 bases). The CDR3 spans 15 residues. CDR1 is MGHRA and CDR2 is YSYEKL in the germline V gene. Trimming shortened V by 4 bases and J by 2 bases, and 12 bases separated the two germline ends. CDR3 sequence (DNA): TGCGCCAGCAGCCTGATGCCGGACTCCAAAAACATTCAGTACTTC. Encoded protein: CASSLMPDSKNIQYF.

This clonotype was seen many times. The rearrangement uses TRBV5-1 and TRBJ2-7; D not resolved. CDR3 length: 11 amino acids. V gave up 2 bases and J gave up 5 bases, with 5 bases separating them. From germline, CDR1 is SGHRS and CDR2 YFSETQ. The CDR3 bases are TGCGCCAGCAGCTTCCAGGACGAGCAGTACTTC. As protein: CASSFQDEQYF.

This clonotype was seen a handful of times. This sequence joins TRBV3-1 and TRBJ1-1; D is perhaps TRBD1 (5 bases). Germline assignment: CDR1 LGHDT and CDR2 YNNKEL (reference sequence). The CDR3 consists of 12 residues. Trimming took 3 bases from V and 11 from J, leaving 13 bases between them. The CDR3: CASSHPAGKAFF. DNA of the CDR3: TGTGCCAGCAGCCACCCAGCAGGGAAGGCTTTCTTT.

The chain uses TRBV12-3 or TRBV12-4 and TRBJ1-1, with 10 bases aligning to TRBD1. V lost 5 bases and J lost 0; bases outside the gene matches: 6. This CDR3 has 16 residues. The CDR3 DNA is TGTGCCAGCAGTCCCGGACAGGGGGGTATGAACACTGAAGCTTTCTTT. Translation gives CASSPGQGGMNTEAFF.